This TCR beta chain was sequenced in a study of vaccination effects on CD4 cells after COVID-19 (dated by TCRdb to between 2021 and 2024). General notes on the study: Each participant received two doses of an mRNA SARS-CoV-2 vaccine, either BNT162b2 or mRNA-1273. Cultures from other donors in the study were sequenced with the Oncomine TCR Beta short-read assay on an Illumina iSeq 100. SARS-CoV-2 spike-specific CD4+ TCR repertoires from before and after mRNA vaccination were compared in COVID-19 convalescent patients and in infection-naive vaccine recipients. Altogether, around ten COVID-19 convalescent patients and a few SARS-CoV-2-naive healthy vaccine recipients made up the full study.

To prepare the library, the immunoSEQ multiplex PCR assay was applied. DNA from the cultured, isolated CD4+ T cells was subjected to TCR beta CDR3 sequencing. On the authors' methods: Non-productive TCR sequences were removed, reads were trimmed to the CDR3 region, and CDR3s of at least 7 amino acids were retained. Antigen-specific clonotypes were identified using the MANAFEST web app by comparison of expansion in peptide wells against reference cultures. To count as positive, a clone had to show expansion at FDR<0.05 compared with the reference and with all other wells, an odds ratio above 5, and a frequency above 0.1% in two replicate wells. Cross-reactive clonotypes were defined as significantly expanded in SARS-CoV-2 spike wells and in at least one common cold coronavirus spike condition. Levenshtein distance calculated with the stringdist R package was used to assess CDR3 similarity, and unrooted trees were constructed with ape in R 3.6.1. TCRdb's version of the immuneACCESS table is confined to in-frame rearrangements and falls short of the full clone set. An unresolved V gene accounts for under half of the shortfall where checked; the remainder is of unknown origin. The D gene and trimming were derived from the DNA, and the V and J assignments and clone size from that table. The sample contains under 80,000 clones, about 70% of them found a single time. Under 2% of the sample is in the top ten clones.

About this clone: This receptor's antigen is unknown. No base-level quality is on record; no much larger clone is a single base apart.

What the research found in general, with its limitations: The study was limited by a small number of convalescent patients and lacked early post-infection timepoints. Clones induced by infection and clones induced by vaccination both contracted markedly at late timepoints after vaccination, which fits with T cell responses waning over time. Among healthy vaccine recipients, nearly all vaccine-induced clones were SARS-CoV-2 mono-reactive, and just 1 of 255 was cross-reactive with common cold coronaviruses.

CDR1 and CDR2, per the germline V gene, are KGHSH and LQKENI. Between the V and J ends, shortened by 6 bases and 4 bases respectively, the junction contains 22 bases. Spanning cysteine to phenylalanine, the CDR3 consists of 17 amino acids. The only DNA kept is the CDR3, 51 bases in frame from the first base. The ViraFEST assay stimulated PBMC with viral peptide pools and then used TCR sequencing to identify antigen-specific CD4+ T cell clonotypes by expansion. After around eleven days of culture, CD4+ T cells were isolated with the EasySep CD4+ T cell isolation kit. The absence of prior SARS-CoV-2 infection in healthy vaccine recipients was confirmed by negative nucleocapsid antibodies before and after vaccination. Roughly 1.9 million PBMC per well were cultured with 8.5 to 10 ug/ml peptides in IMDM containing roughly 5% human AB serum, about 9.6 IU/ml IL-2 and gentamicin. On days 3 and 7, half of the culture medium was replaced with fresh IL-2-containing medium. Unless otherwise noted, each peptide stimulation condition was cultured in triplicate wells. PBMC were separated from whole blood using Ficoll-Paque Plus gradient centrifugation and were then either cryopreserved at -140C or used fresh. The overlapping peptide pools covered the spike proteins of SARS-CoV-2 as well as those of the common cold coronaviruses HCoV-NL63, HCoV-OC43 and HCoV-229E. The QIAamp micro DNA kit was used to extract genomic DNA from the cultured CD4+ T cells.

This receptor was taken from a human donor who received a COVID-19 vaccine. The sequence links TRBV18 to TRBJ1-3; possibly the D gene is TRBD1, per 6 matching bases. The source was CD4+ T cells from PBMCs cultured with HCoV-229E spike peptides, collected before COVID-19 vaccination. The sample's cell subset or site label is to be understood as: HCoV-229E spike overlapping peptide pool stimulation. The CDR3: CASSDTRQVSSGNTIYF. The nucleotides are TGTGCCAGCTCGGATACCCGACAGGTATCTTCCGGAAACACCATATATTTT. When the CDR3 is completed using the reference TRBV18 and TRBJ1-3 genes on either side, the full variable domain is NAGVMQNPRHLVRRRGQEARLRCSPMKGHSHVYWYRQLPEEGLKFMVYLQKENIIDESGMPKERFSAEFPKEGPSILRIQQVVRGDSAAYFCASSDTRQVSSGNTIYFGEGSWLTVV.